These 5 T cell receptor beta chains were all obtained from the same sample, sequenced in a study of OX40 agonist ivuxolimab in advanced cancers. Clones were read by immunoSEQ multiplex PCR, and TCRdb kept only the in-frame ones, dropping some. This sample has approximately 160,000 clones, with approximately 94% found just once. The specimen comprised CD4+ or CD8+ T cells sorted from blood, sampled in a trial of the OX40 agonist ivuxolimab. Every receptor here comes from an adult with an advanced solid tumor such as melanoma, head and neck, liver or kidney cancer.

The rearrangement links TRBV13 to TRBJ1-4; perhaps TRBD1 as D (5 bases). CDR1 and CDR2 from the germline V gene are PRHDT and FYEKMQ (reference sequence). Trimming took 5 bases from V and 0 from J, leaving 28 bases between them. This CDR3 comprises 21 residues. The CDR3 sequence is CASSPTRRGQTGLATNEKLFF. The DNA of the CDR3 is TGTGCCAGCAGCCCAACTCGGCGGGGCCAGACCGGATTGGCAACTAATGAAAAACTGTTTTTT.

The rearrangement joins TRBV18 to TRBJ2-7; 10 bases fit TRBD1. Germline V lookup: CDR1 KGHSH, CDR2 LQKENI. V was pared by 3 bases and J by 6 bases, with 8 bases of the junction left unmatched. The CDR3 spans 15 residues. The CDR3 loop reads CASSPSGTGDIEQYF. The CDR3 nucleotides read TGTGCCAGCTCACCCTCCGGGACAGGGGATATCGAGCAGTACTTC.

The chain employs TRBV25-1 and TRBJ1-5; the D is unclear. Germline loops: CDR1 MGHDK, CDR2 SYGVNS. The V end was cut by 8 bases, the J end by 2 bases, with 7 bases between. The CDR3 sequence is 12 residues long. The CDR3 loop is CASRLGNQPQHF. In nucleotides, the CDR3 is TGTGCCAGCCGGTTGGGCAATCAGCCCCAGCATTTT.

V usage is TRBV29-1 and J usage is TRBJ2-7, with TRBD2 as a possible D gene (5 bases). The CDR3 has 13 amino acids. The V end was cut by 4 bases, the J end by 7 bases, with 17 bases between. Per the germline V gene, CDR1 is SQVTM and CDR2 is ANQGSEA. CDR3 sequence: CSVGGLQFLEQYF. In DNA form, the CDR3 reads TGCAGCGTTGGCGGACTCCAATTTTTGGAGCAGTACTTC.

This rearrangement joins TRBV7-9 to TRBJ2-3, with D possibly TRBD2 on 5 matching bases. This CDR3 has 17 residues. The germline gives CDR1 SEHNR, CDR2 FQNEAQ (reference sequence). Trimming shortened V by 4 bases and J by 7 bases, and 24 bases separated the two germline ends. The CDR3 nucleotides are TGTGCCAGCAGCTCGACCTTGGTCCGGGATGGATCTTATACGCAGTATTTT. Its protein product is CASSSTLVRDGSYTQYF.